Listed below are T cell receptor beta chains from one sample, sequenced in a study of Graves' ophthalmopathy and Graves' hyperthyroidism. TCRdb used MiXCR to reprocess the multiplex PCR reads, holding one entry per CDR3 protein. The table lists almost 750,000 distinct CDR3 sequences, 35% to 50% of them singletons. Sequencing was done on a sample of peripheral blood. Receptors originate from an adult man with Graves' ophthalmopathy. Each CDR3 is given with its conserved first and last residue. D genes are given only for firm matches. Clone size is not always given. Where it is, it says once, few, many or a class for expanded clones.

D: -
J: TRBJ1-1
size: -
V: TRBV9
CDR3: CASSVVKGLLMNTEAFF
DNA: TGTGCCAGCAGCGTTGTAAAGGGGCTACTCATGAACACTGAAGCTTTCTTT

D: TRBD2
J: TRBJ2-5
size: few
V: TRBV28
CDR3: CASSFTSALGTQYF
DNA: TGTGCCAGCAGTTTTACTAGCGCACTAGGGACCCAGTACTTC

D: TRBD1
J: TRBJ1-2
size: many
V: TRBV20-1
CDR3: CSAEDRRNYGYTF
DNA: TGCAGTGCCGAGGACAGGCGTAACTATGGCTACACCTTC

D: TRBD1
J: TRBJ1-2
size: many
V: TRBV20-1
CDR3: CSAIDRDIGGYTF
DNA: TGCAGTGCGATCGACAGGGACATCGGAGGCTACACCTTC

D: TRBD2
J: TRBJ2-3
size: -
V: TRBV25-1
CDR3: CASSPTRASGSPDTQYF
DNA: TGTGCCAGCAGCCCAACGAGGGCTAGCGGGAGTCCAGATACGCAGTATTTT

D: TRBD1
J: TRBJ1-5
size: -
V: TRBV19
CDR3: CASSIQGGSSWEPQHF
DNA: TGTGCCAGTAGTATCCAAGGGGGCTCCTCGTGGGAGCCCCAGCATTTT

D: -
J: TRBJ1-1
size: -
V: TRBV6-5
CDR3: CASSQMSGMNTEAFF
DNA: TGTGCCAGCAGTCAGATGTCAGGGATGAACACTGAAGCTTTCTTT

D: -
J: TRBJ2-2
size: once
V: TRBV2
CDR3: CASTKGRGELFF
DNA: TGTGCCAGCACCAAAGGGCGCGGGGAGCTGTTTTTT

D: -
J: TRBJ1-5
size: -
V: TRBV19
CDR3: CASSRVQGLNQPQHF
DNA: TGTGCCAGTAGTCGAGTGCAGGGATTGAATCAGCCCCAGCATTTT

D: -
J: TRBJ2-2
size: -
V: TRBV7-9
CDR3: CASSLMRAYTGELLF
DNA: TGTGCCAGCAGCTTAATGAGGGCTTACACCGGGGAGCTGCTTTTT

D: -
J: TRBJ1-3
size: -
V: TRBV10-3
CDR3: CAISYSMQGFGNTIYF
DNA: TGTGCCATCAGTTACTCGATGCAGGGGTTTGGAAACACCATATATTTT

D: TRBD1
J: TRBJ2-2
size: -
V: TRBV24-1
CDR3: CATSDSRTGPNTGELFF
DNA: TGTGCCACCAGTGATTCCCGGACAGGTCCTAACACCGGGGAGCTGTTTTTT

D: TRBD1
J: TRBJ2-5
size: few
V: TRBV12-3/TRBV12-4
CDR3: CASSFITGGQETQYF
DNA: TGTGCCAGCAGTTTTATAACAGGGGGCCAAGAGACCCAGTACTTC

D: TRBD1
J: TRBJ1-5
size: many
V: TRBV7-8
CDR3: CASSHETGGNQPQHF
DNA: TGTGCCAGCAGCCACGAAACAGGGGGCAATCAGCCCCAGCATTTT

D: TRBD2
J: TRBJ2-5
size: few
V: TRBV3-1
CDR3: CASSQPTSGSSETQYF
DNA: TGTGCCAGCAGCCAACCGACTAGCGGGAGCTCGGAGACCCAGTACTTC

D: -
J: TRBJ1-6
size: few
V: TRBV6-5
CDR3: CASSYSSNIFYNSPLHF
DNA: TGTGCCAGCAGTTATAGTTCCAATATTTTCTATAATTCACCCCTCCACTTT

D: TRBD1
J: TRBJ1-5
size: many
V: TRBV10-2
CDR3: CASSESGGSQPQHF
DNA: TGCGCCAGCAGTGAATCAGGGGGGAGTCAGCCCCAGCATTTT

D: TRBD1
J: TRBJ1-4
size: many
V: TRBV11-2
CDR3: CASSTGQLGKLFF
DNA: TGTGCCAGCAGCACGGGACAGTTGGGAAAACTGTTTTTT

D: TRBD1
J: TRBJ1-1
size: many
V: TRBV19
CDR3: CASSFRTGSRSTEAFF
DNA: TGTGCCAGTAGTTTCCGGACAGGGTCGAGAAGCACTGAAGCTTTCTTT

D: -
J: TRBJ1-1
size: many
V: TRBV29-1
CDR3: CSVVSSTEAFF
DNA: TGCAGCGTTGTTTCCTCCACAGAAGCTTTCTTT

D: -
J: TRBJ1-1
size: -
V: TRBV10-3
CDR3: CASSYGVLNTEAFF
DNA: TGTGCCAGCAGTTACGGAGTCCTGAACACTGAAGCTTTCTTT

D: TRBD2
J: TRBJ2-7
size: -
V: TRBV7-9
CDR3: CASSKAGEKYEQYF
DNA: TGTGCCAGCAGCAAAGCGGGAGAAAAGTACGAGCAGTACTTC

D: -
J: TRBJ1-1
size: -
V: TRBV29-1
CDR3: CSLVGGRPEAFF
DNA: TGCAGCTTAGTAGGGGGGCGTCCTGAAGCTTTCTTT

D: -
J: TRBJ2-6
size: -
V: TRBV19
CDR3: CASSKPRDGLVRSGANVLTF
DNA: TGTGCCAGTAGTAAACCCCGGGACGGCCTTGTTCGATCTGGGGCCAACGTCCTGACTTTC

D: TRBD2
J: TRBJ2-7
size: many
V: TRBV2
CDR3: CASSEALRRASGRVNEQYF
DNA: TGTGCCAGCAGTGAAGCGCTTCGGAGAGCTAGCGGGAGAGTAAACGAGCAGTACTTC